The 9 T cell receptor beta chains presented below share a single source sample, sequenced in a study of post-analysis software for immune sequencing data. Unique molecular identifiers were carried by the TCR beta cDNA libraries. One entry per CDR3 protein results from TCRdb running MiXCR on the PCR reads. The repertoire holds about 540,000 distinct CDR3 sequences, with 30% to 40% as singletons. No antigens are known for them. Regarding the study as a whole: About 5 TRBV segments occurring more often in patients than controls included TRBV5-6, TRBV5-1 and TRBV20-1.

Sequenced: blood. Receptors originate from a girl aged 2-17 years with multiple sclerosis.

The table lists this clonotype with a few counts. This chain uses TRBV10-3 with TRBJ2-5, with TRBD2 matching over 12 bases. The CDR3 covers 18 residues. With 2 bases clipped from V and 2 bases from J, the junction kept 9 bases outside the gene matches. The germline CDR1 and CDR2 sequences are ENHRY and SYGVKD. The CDR3 is CAISETTSGGSIQETQYF. In nucleotides, the CDR3 is TGTGCCATCAGTGAGACAACTAGCGGGGGGTCCATACAAGAGACCCAGTACTTC.

This clonotype was observed once. V and J are TRBV5-1 and TRBJ2-3; 13 bases agree with TRBD2. The CDR3 has 14 residues. Trimming removed 5 bases from V and 5 bases from J; junction bases left unmatched: 2. Germline lookup yields CDR1 SGHRS and CDR2 YFSETQ. The CDR3 region is CASRTSGGLDTQYF. CDR3 nucleotide sequence: TGCGCCAGCAGGACTAGCGGGGGGTTAGATACGCAGTATTTT.

This clonotype came up a few times. The chain carries TRBV6-6 and TRBJ2-1; TRBD1 matches at 10 bases. The V segment lost 0 bases and the J segment 5 bases; nucleotides outside the gene matches: 4. Germline V gene lookup returns CDR1 MNHNY and CDR2 SVGAGI (reference sequence). There are 16 residues in the CDR3. This CDR3 is CASSYSIGTGDNEQFF. Written as DNA, the CDR3 is TGTGCCAGCAGTTACTCGATAGGGACAGGGGACAATGAGCAGTTCTTC.

The chain employs TRBV7-9 and TRBJ1-2; D perhaps matches TRBD1 (6 bases). The V end was cut by 7 bases, the J end by 8 bases, with 23 bases between. Germline CDR1 is SEHNR and CDR2 is FQNEAQ (reference sequence). The CDR3 extends over 15 amino acids. CDR3 sequence: CASIPKGQGPAGYTF. In DNA, the CDR3 is TGTGCCAGCATCCCCAAAGGGCAGGGGCCCGCGGGCTACACCTTC.

The V gene is TRBV3-1, the J gene TRBJ2-1; D gene ambiguous. The CDR3 contains 14 residues. Germline V gene sequence: CDR1 LGHDT, CDR2 YNNKEL (reference sequence). Trimming cost V 0 bases and J 7 bases, with 10 bases left between them. The CDR3 nucleotides read TGTGCCAGCAGCCAAGATATGGTGTTTAATGAGCAGTTCTTC. It codes for CASSQDMVFNEQFF.

The table lists this clonotype with a few counts. This chain links TRBV5-1 with TRBJ2-1, with D maybe TRBD1 (5 bases). The CDR3 is 12 residues long. V lost 0 bases, J lost 9 bases, and 7 bases lay in between. Germline V gene sequence: CDR1 SGHRS, CDR2 YFSETQ. For the CDR3, the DNA is TGCGCCAGCAGCTTGGAGGGGCTTGAGCAGTTCTTC. Translated, it gives CASSLEGLEQFF.

In this sample, this clonotype turned up a few times. This chain joins TRBV6-5 and TRBJ1-5; a weak D match, TRBD1 (5 bases). The CDR3 consists of 13 residues. Deletions cut 5 bases from V and 7 bases from J, with 12 bases between. CDR1 is MNHEY, CDR2 SVGAGI, per germline. CDR3: CASSAQGEQPQHF. Written as DNA, the CDR3 is TGTGCCAGCAGTGCCCAAGGGGAGCAGCCCCAGCATTTT.

The chain combines TRBV7-9 with TRBJ2-5; 9 bases match TRBD1. The V and J ends lost 1 base and 7 bases, in that order; junction bases with no gene match: 7. CDR3 length: 15 amino acids. CDR1 is SEHNR, CDR2 FQNEAQ, per germline (reference sequence). The CDR3 loop is CASSLDRGPVWTQYF. The CDR3 DNA sequence: TGTGCCAGCAGCTTAGACAGGGGGCCCGTGTGGACCCAGTACTTC.

The table lists this clonotype with a few counts. The chain is built from TRBV5-1 and TRBJ2-3; 10 nucleotides agree with TRBD2. The V and J ends lost 0 bases and 4 bases, in that order; junction bases with no gene match: 5. CDR3 length equals 16 residues. Germline loops: CDR1 SGHRS, CDR2 YFSETQ. The CDR3 DNA follows: TGCGCCAGCAGCTTGGGTGCTAGCGGGGGCCCAGATACGCAGTATTTT. This gives the protein CASSLGASGGPDTQYF.